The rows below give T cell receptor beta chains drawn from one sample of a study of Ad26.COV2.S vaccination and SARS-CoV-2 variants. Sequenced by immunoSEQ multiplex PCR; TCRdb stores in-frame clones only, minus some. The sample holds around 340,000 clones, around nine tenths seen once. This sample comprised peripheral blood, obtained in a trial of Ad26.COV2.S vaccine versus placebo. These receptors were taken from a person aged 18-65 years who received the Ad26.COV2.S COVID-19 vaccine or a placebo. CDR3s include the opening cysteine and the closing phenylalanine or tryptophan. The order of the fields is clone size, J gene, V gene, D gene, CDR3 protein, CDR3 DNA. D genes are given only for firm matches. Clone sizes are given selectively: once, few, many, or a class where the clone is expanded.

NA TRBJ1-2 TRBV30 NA CAWSPPPGNYGYTF TGTGCCTGGAGTCCCCCCCCGGGGAACTATGGCTACACCTTC
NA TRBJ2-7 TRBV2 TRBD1 CASSEGTGWYEQYF TGTGCCAGCAGTGAAGGGACAGGGTGGTACGAGCAGTACTTC
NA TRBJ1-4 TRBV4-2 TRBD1 CASSSGGDNEKLFF TGTGCCAGCAGCTCAGGGGGGGATAATGAAAAACTGTTTTTT
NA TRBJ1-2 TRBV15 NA CATSRLRATDYGYTF TGTGCCACCAGCAGGCTGCGCGCCACCGACTATGGCTACACCTTC
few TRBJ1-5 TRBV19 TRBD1 CASSILTGVDQPQHF TGTGCCAGTAGTATTCTGACAGGGGTGGATCAGCCCCAGCATTTT
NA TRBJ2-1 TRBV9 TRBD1 CASTPGGQGAFEQFF TGTGCCAGTACTCCTGGGGGACAGGGGGCGTTTGAGCAGTTCTTC
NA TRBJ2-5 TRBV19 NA CASSRLQGGETQYF TGTGCCAGTAGTAGGCTCCAGGGAGGAGAGACCCAGTACTTC
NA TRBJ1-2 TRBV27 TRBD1 CASSPRTGLYGYTF TGTGCCAGCAGTCCGCGGACAGGGCTCTATGGCTACACCTTC
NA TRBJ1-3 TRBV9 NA CASSAPAPGNTIYF TGTGCCAGCAGCGCACCGGCCCCTGGAAACACCATATATTTT
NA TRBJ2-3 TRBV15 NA CATSSFRADTDTQYF TGTGCCACCAGCAGTTTCAGGGCCGACACAGATACGCAGTATTTT
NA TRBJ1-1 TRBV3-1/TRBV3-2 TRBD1 CASSQDGTGNTEAFF TGTGCCAGCAGCCAAGACGGGACAGGGAACACTGAAGCTTTCTTT
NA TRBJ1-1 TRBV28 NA CASSLSTERRAFF TGTGCCAGCAGTTTATCGACCGAAAGAAGGGCTTTCTTT
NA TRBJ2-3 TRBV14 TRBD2 CASSLSRESTDTQYF TGTGCCAGCAGCCTGTCGCGGGAGAGCACAGATACGCAGTATTTT
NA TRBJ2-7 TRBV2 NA CASKHRQESYEQYF TGTGCCAGCAAACATAGACAGGAGTCCTACGAGCAGTACTTC
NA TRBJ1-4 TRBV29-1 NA CSVQVEEKLFF TGCAGCGTCCAAGTGGAGGAAAAACTGTTTTTT
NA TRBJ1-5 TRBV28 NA CASSLIPDDSNQPQHF TGTGCCAGCAGTTTAATTCCAGATGATAGCAATCAGCCCCAGCATTTT
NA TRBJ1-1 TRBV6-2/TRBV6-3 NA CASSTQRGGENTEAFF TGTGCCAGCAGTACGCAACGGGGGGGGGAAAACACTGAAGCTTTCTTT
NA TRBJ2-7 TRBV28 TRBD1 CASTPTGIDYEQYF TGTGCCAGCACCCCGACAGGGATAGACTACGAGCAGTACTTC
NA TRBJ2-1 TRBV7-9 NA CASSLVQGIHNEQFF TGTGCCAGCAGCTTAGTGCAGGGAATACACAATGAGCAGTTCTTC
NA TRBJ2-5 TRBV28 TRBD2 CASSPAGASGAETQYF TGTGCCAGCAGTCCGGCGGGGGCTAGCGGGGCAGAGACCCAGTACTTC
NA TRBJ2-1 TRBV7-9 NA CASSPDNEQFF TGTGCCAGCAGCCCAGACAATGAGCAGTTCTTC
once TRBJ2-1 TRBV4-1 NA CASSQGLSWQTYNEQFF TGCGCCAGCAGCCAAGGGCTTTCATGGCAAACTTACAATGAGCAGTTCTTC
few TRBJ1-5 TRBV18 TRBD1 CASSPQDRRVGQPQHF TGTGCCAGCTCACCACAGGACAGGAGGGTAGGGCAGCCCCAGCATTTT
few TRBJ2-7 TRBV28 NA CASSLGRAYSYEQYF TGTGCCAGCAGTTTAGGCAGGGCCTACTCCTACGAGCAGTACTTC
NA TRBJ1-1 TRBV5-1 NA CASSPKDQTGKYEAFF TGCGCCAGCAGCCCGAAGGACCAGACAGGAAAATATGAAGCTTTCTTT
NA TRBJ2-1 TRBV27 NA CASSFLWDCQRWQFF TGTGCCAGCAGTTTCTTGTGGGACTGTCAGAGGTGGCAGTTCTTC
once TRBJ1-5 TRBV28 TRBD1 CASRRGGTGLQPQHF TGTGCCAGCAGAAGGGGCGGGACAGGGCTCCAGCCCCAGCATTTT
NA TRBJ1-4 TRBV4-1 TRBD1 CASSPTGRGPTNEKLFF TGCGCCAGCAGCCCCACGGGCAGGGGGCCCACTAATGAAAAACTGTTTTTT
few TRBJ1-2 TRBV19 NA CASSIDAQGYGYTF TGTGCCAGTAGTATAGATGCACAGGGATATGGCTACACCTTC
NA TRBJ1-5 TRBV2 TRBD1 CASSATGAQPQHF TGTGCCAGCAGTGCCACAGGGGCTCAGCCCCAGCATTTT
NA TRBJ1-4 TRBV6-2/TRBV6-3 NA CASSRSGTTNEKLFF TGTGCCAGCAGTAGATCAGGAACAACTAATGAAAAACTGTTTTTT
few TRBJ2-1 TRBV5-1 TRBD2 CASSHLAGEYNEQFF TGCGCCAGCAGCCATTTAGCGGGAGAGTACAATGAGCAGTTCTTC
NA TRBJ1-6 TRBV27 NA CASSLGGARKNSPLHF TGTGCCAGCAGTTTAGGAGGGGCCCGCAAAAATTCACCCCTCCACTTT
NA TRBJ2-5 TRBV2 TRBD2 CASIGIAGVYQETQYF TGTGCCAGCATAGGAATAGCGGGGGTGTACCAAGAGACCCAGTACTTC
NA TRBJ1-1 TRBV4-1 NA CASSLRVADPEAFF TGCGCCAGCAGCCTTCGCGTGGCAGACCCTGAAGCTTTCTTT
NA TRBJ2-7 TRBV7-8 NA CASSLVGGNVNEQYF TGTGCCAGCAGCTTAGTTGGCGGGAATGTAAACGAGCAGTACTTC
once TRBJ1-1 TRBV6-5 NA CASSYSENTEAFF TGTGCCAGCAGTTACTCTGAGAACACTGAAGCTTTCTTT
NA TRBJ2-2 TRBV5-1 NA CASSGGSNTGELFF TGCGCCAGCAGCGGAGGGTCCAACACCGGGGAGCTGTTTTTT
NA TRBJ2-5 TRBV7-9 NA CASSPSLGNQETQYF TGTGCCAGCAGCCCATCCCTGGGAAACCAAGAGACCCAGTACTTC
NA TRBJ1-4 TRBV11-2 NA CASSLGGQYNEKLFF TGTGCCAGCAGCTTAGGTGGCCAGTATAATGAAAAACTGTTTTTT
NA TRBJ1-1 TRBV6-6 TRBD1 CASKYDRENTEAFF TGTGCCAGCAAATACGACAGGGAGAACACTGAAGCTTTCTTT
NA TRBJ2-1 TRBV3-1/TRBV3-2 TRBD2 CASSQRLAGALVSYNEQFF TGTGCCAGCAGCCAACGGCTAGCGGGGGCTCTTGTTTCCTACAATGAGCAGTTCTTC
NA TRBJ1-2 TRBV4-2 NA CASSQSSREANYGYTF TGTGCCAGCAGCCAATCGTCCAGGGAAGCTAACTATGGCTACACCTTC
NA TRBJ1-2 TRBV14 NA CASSQDPPRGHGYTF TGTGCCAGCAGCCAAGATCCACCACGGGGGCACGGCTACACCTTC
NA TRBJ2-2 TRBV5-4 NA CASSLEMSTGELFF TGTGCCAGCAGCTTGGAAATGAGCACCGGGGAGCTGTTTTTT
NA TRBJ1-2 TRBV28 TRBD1 CASSPTGTANYGYTF TGTGCCAGCAGCCCTACCGGGACAGCTAACTATGGCTACACCTTC
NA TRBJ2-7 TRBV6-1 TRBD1 CASSEFLRQGMYEQYF TGTGCCAGCAGTGAATTCTTACGACAGGGGATGTACGAGCAGTACTTC
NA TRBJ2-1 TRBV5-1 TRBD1 CASSGGQGIFNEQFF TGCGCCAGCAGTGGGGGACAGGGAATTTTCAATGAGCAGTTCTTC
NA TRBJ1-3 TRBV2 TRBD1 CASTQGVVWNTIYF TGTGCCAGCACCCAGGGGGTTGTTTGGAACACCATATATTTT
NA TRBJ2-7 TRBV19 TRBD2 CASSWEAGGGYEQYF TGTGCCAGTAGTTGGGAAGCGGGGGGTGGCTACGAGCAGTACTTC
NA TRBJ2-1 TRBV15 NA CATAWGDPYNEQFF TGTGCCACCGCCTGGGGGGACCCCTACAATGAGCAGTTCTTC
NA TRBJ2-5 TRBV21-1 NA CASSKGTGWDKETQYF TGTGCCAGCAGCAAAGGGACAGGGTGGGACAAAGAGACCCAGTACTTC
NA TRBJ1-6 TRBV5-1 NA CASSFQGNSPLHF TGCGCCAGCAGCTTCCAGGGTAATTCACCCCTCCACTTT
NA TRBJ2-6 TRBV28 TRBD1 CASSFGDRAGANVLTF TGTGCCAGCAGTTTTGGGGACAGGGCTGGGGCCAACGTCCTGACTTTC